This T cell receptor beta chain originates from a study of patients and donors after allogeneic stem cell transplantation. MiXCR, run by TCRdb on the RT-PCR reads, gives a single entry per CDR3 protein. The table shows roughly 960,000 distinct CDR3 sequences, with over 15% occurring only once. The CDR3 totals 14 residues. Trimming shortened V by 1 base and J by 11 bases, and 17 bases separated the two germline ends. The receptor's source is a human donor who was either an allogeneic HSCT recipient or a stem cell or donor lymphocyte infusion donor (not recorded which). It is not recorded whose cells these are; they may come from a transplant donor. Material: blood, either unsorted or a sorted T cell fraction (not recorded which). V and J are TRBV12-3 or TRBV12-4 and TRBJ1-1; possible D gene TRBD1, 5 bases. CDR3 sequence (DNA): TGTGCCAGCAGTTTAGAGAGGACACCGAGGAGGGCTTTCTTT. This gives the protein CASSLERTPRRAFF.